These 3 T cell receptor beta chains were all obtained from the same sample, sequenced in a study of PD-L1 blockade in urothelial cancer. Assay: immunoSEQ multiplex PCR; the TCRdb copy retains only in-frame clones and omits some. The sample lists approximately 70,000 clones; roughly 84% were seen once. This sample's time point: pretreatment peripheral blood. The sequencing used PBMCs, collected around atezolizumab (anti-PD-L1) treatment. The receptors stem from a woman aged 70 to 79 with urothelial cancer.

The chain couples TRBV5-4 to TRBJ2-3; 12 bases map to TRBD2. The trim removed 4 bases at V and 2 bases at J, leaving 5 bases unmatched. The CDR3 sequence is 16 residues long. Germline CDR1 is SGHNT and CDR2 is YYREEE (reference sequence). The CDR3 region has the DNA TGTGCCAGCAGCCCGAGACTAGCGGGGGCCACAGATACGCAGTATTTT. Protein: CASSPRLAGATDTQYF.

A remark on this clone: This sample also contains other DNA sequences that code for the same CDR3. The rearrangement joins TRBV19 to TRBJ1-1, with 8 bases identical to TRBD1. The junction had 2 bases not matched to a gene; V was cut back by 4 bases and J by 4 bases. Germline CDR1 is LNHDA and CDR2 is SQIVND (reference sequence). The CDR3 runs 13 residues. CDR3 nucleotides: TGTGCCAGTAGTACCACAGGGGGCACTGAAGCTTTCTTT. It yields the protein CASSTTGGTEAFF.

Note on this clone: This CDR3 is also generated by other DNA sequences in the sample. The CDR3 bases are TGTGCCAGCAGCGCGACAGGAGATAATCAGCCCCAGCATTTT. This encodes CASSATGDNQPQHF. The rearrangement uses TRBV9 and TRBJ1-5; weak D call: TRBD1 (6 bases). Per germline, CDR1 SGDLS and CDR2 YYNGEE. CDR3 length: 14 amino acids. V was shortened by 3 bases and J by 4 bases, with 11 bases between the two germline ends.